The 4 T cell receptor beta chains in this list originate from one sample, sequenced in a study of early T cells in non-severe SARS-CoV-2 infection. TCRdb re-called the 5' RACE reads with MiXCR, one entry per CDR3 protein. Among approximately 69,000 distinct CDR3 sequences listed, around 11% were seen once. Sequencing used whole blood. The source is an adult who was a healthcare worker with PCR-confirmed SARS-CoV-2 infection or an uninfected control (not recorded which).

In this sample, this clonotype turned up a few times. The rearrangement joins TRBV5-8 to TRBJ1-2; tentative D call: TRBD1 (5 bases). This CDR3 has 14 amino acids. Germline-derived CDR1 and CDR2 are SGHTS and YDEGEE. Trimming took off 0 bases at V and 7 bases at J, with 13 bases between the two ends. The CDR3 loop is CASSLGPARGGYTF. CDR3 sequence (DNA): TGTGCCAGCAGCTTGGGGCCAGCTAGGGGTGGCTACACCTTC.

V gene TRBV6-6 combines with J gene TRBJ1-2; D is unresolved. This CDR3 comprises 14 residues. Germline V lookup: CDR1 MNHNY, CDR2 SVGAGI (reference sequence). The V and J ends lost 7 bases and 4 bases respectively, with 16 bases between them. Written as DNA, the CDR3 is TGTGCCAGCAAGGGATCACCTGCCCTCTATGGCTACACCTTC. Translated: CASKGSPALYGYTF.

The gene calls are TRBV7-3 and TRBJ2-3, with TRBD2 matching 10 bases. With V trimmed by 5 bases and J by 4 bases, 9 bases remained unmatched. Looked up from germline, CDR1 is SGHTA and CDR2 is FQGTGA. This CDR3 has 16 residues. CDR3 nucleotides: TGTGCCAGCAGCCCTATAAGCGGGAGGGCCGCAGATACGCAGTATTTT. Translated, it gives CASSPISGRAADTQYF.

CDR3 coding DNA: TGTGCCATCAGTGGTATGGGGGGAGCCAGTAATGAGCAGTTCTTC. Its translation: CAISGMGGASNEQFF. The rearrangement joins TRBV10-3 to TRBJ2-1; D perhaps matches TRBD2 (6 bases). Germline assignment: CDR1 ENHRY and CDR2 SYGVKD. The V and J ends lost 4 bases and 7 bases respectively, with 17 bases between them. The CDR3 runs to 15 residues.